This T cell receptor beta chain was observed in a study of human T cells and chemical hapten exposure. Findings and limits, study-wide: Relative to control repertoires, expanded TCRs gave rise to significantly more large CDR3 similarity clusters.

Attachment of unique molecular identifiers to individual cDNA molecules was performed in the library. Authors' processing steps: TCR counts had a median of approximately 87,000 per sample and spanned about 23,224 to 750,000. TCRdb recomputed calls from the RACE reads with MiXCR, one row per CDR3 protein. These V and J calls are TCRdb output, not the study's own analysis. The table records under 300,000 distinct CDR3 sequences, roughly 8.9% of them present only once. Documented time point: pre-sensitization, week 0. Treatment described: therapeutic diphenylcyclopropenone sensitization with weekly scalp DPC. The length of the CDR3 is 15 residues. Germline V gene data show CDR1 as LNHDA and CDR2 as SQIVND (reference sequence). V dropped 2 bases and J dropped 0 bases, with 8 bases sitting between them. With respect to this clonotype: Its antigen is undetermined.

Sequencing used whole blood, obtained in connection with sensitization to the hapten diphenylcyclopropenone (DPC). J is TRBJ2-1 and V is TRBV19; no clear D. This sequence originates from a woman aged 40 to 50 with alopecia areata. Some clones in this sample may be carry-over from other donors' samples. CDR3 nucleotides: TGTGCCAGTAGTATATTCGGCAGCTCCTACAATGAGCAGTTCTTC. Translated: CASSIFGSSYNEQFF.